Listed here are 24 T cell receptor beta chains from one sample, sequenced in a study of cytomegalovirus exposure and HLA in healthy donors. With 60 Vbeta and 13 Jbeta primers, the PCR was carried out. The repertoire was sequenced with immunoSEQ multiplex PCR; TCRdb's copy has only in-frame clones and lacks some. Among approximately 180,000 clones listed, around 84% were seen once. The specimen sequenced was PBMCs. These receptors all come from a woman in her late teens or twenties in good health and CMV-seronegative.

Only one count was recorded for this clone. The CDR3 nucleotides read TGTGCCAGTACCTCGGTGAAAGGCTACACCTTC. Its protein product is CASTSVKGYTF. The genes are TRBV19 and TRBJ1-2, with D uncertain. The CDR3 runs to 11 residues. Trimming removed 7 bases from V and 8 bases from J, with 11 bases in between. In germline, CDR1 is LNHDA, CDR2 SQIVND (reference sequence).

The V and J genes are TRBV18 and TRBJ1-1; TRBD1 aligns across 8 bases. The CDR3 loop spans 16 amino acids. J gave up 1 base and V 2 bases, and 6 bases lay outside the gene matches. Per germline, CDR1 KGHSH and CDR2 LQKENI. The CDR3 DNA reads TGTGCCAGCTCACCAGACAGGGGTAAGCGGAACACTGAAGCTTTCTTT. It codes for CASSPDRGKRNTEAFF.

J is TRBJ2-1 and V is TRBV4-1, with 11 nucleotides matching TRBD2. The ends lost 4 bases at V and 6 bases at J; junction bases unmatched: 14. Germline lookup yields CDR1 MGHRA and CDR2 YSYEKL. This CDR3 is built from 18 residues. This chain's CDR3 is CASSPRGIAGGWRNEQFF. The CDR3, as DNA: TGCGCCAGCAGCCCTCGGGGGATAGCGGGAGGGTGGCGCAATGAGCAGTTCTTC.

Here the CDR3 reads CASSLEETYNEQFF. CDR3 in DNA: TGTGCCAGCAGCTTAGAAGAGACATACAATGAGCAGTTCTTC. This sequence joins TRBV7-2 and TRBJ2-1; no firm D call. CDR3 length: 14 residues. V gave up 1 base and J gave up 4 bases, with 8 bases separating them. The germline V gene has CDR1 SGHTA and CDR2 FQGNSA.

Here the CDR3 DNA reads TGTGCCAGCAAGCTACAGAGCGGGAGGGGCAACGAGCAGTACTTC. Its protein product is CASKLQSGRGNEQYF. The chain employs TRBV2 and TRBJ2-7; TRBD2 aligns across 10 bases. This CDR3 spans 15 amino acids. The germline V gene encodes CDR1 SNHLY and CDR2 FYNNEI. V dropped 7 bases and J dropped 5; count of bases not matched to a gene: 11.

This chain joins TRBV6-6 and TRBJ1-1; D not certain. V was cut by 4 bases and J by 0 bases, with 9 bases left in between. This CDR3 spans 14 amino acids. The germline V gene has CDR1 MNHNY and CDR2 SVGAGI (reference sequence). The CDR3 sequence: CASSSSEMNTEAFF. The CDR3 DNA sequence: TGTGCCAGCAGTTCCTCAGAGATGAACACTGAAGCTTTCTTT.

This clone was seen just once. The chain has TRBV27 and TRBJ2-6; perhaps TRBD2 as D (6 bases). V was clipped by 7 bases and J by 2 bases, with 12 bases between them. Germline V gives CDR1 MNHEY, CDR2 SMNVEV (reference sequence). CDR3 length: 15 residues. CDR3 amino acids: CASKSSGAGANVLTF. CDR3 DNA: TGTGCCAGCAAGTCCTCGGGAGCTGGGGCCAACGTCCTGACTTTC.

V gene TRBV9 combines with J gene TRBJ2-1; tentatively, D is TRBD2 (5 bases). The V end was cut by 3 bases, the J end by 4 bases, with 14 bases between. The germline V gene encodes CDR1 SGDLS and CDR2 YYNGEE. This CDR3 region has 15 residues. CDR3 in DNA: TGTGCCAGCAGCGCTCAACTAGGGTGGTACAATGAGCAGTTCTTC. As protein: CASSAQLGWYNEQFF.

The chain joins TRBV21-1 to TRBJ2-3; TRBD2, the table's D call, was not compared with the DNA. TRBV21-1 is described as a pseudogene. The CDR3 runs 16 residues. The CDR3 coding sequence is TGTGCCAGCAGCAAGGTCGCGGATCCTAGCACAGATACGCAGTATTTT. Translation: CASSKVADPSTDTQYF.

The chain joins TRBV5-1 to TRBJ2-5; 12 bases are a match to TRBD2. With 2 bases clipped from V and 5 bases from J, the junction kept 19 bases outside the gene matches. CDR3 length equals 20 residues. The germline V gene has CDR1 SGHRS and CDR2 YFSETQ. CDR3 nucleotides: TGCGCCAGCAGCTTAGATCTGGGGCTAAGTTCTACTAGCGGGAGGGAGACCCAGTACTTC. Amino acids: CASSLDLGLSSTSGRETQYF.

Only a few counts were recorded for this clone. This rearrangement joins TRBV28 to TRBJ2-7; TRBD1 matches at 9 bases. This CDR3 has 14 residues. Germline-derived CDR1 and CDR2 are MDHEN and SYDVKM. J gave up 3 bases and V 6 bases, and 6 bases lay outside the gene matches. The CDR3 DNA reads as TGTGCCAGCAGGACAGGGGGAAGCCACTACGAGCAGTACTTC. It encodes CASRTGGSHYEQYF.

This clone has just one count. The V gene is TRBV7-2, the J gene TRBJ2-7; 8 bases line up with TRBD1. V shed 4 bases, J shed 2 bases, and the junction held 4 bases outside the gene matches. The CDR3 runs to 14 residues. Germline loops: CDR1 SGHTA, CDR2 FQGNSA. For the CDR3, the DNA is TGTGCCAGCAGCTCCAGGGGGCGAACCTACGAGCAGTACGTC. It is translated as CASSSRGRTYEQYV.

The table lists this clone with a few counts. CDR3 in DNA: TGTGCCAGCAGCGAAGGGACTAGCCCCTACGAGCAGTACGTC. It yields the protein CASSEGTSPYEQYV. The genes are TRBV5-4 and TRBJ2-7, with 9 bases lining up with TRBD2. The trim removed 4 bases at V and 2 bases at J, leaving 4 bases unmatched. The germline gives CDR1 SGHNT, CDR2 YYREEE (reference sequence). The CDR3 runs 14 residues.

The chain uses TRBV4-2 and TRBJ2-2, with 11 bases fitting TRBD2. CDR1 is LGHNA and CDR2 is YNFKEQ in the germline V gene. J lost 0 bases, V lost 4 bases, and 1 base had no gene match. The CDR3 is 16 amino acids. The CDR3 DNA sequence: TGTGCCAGCAGCCCGACTAGCGGGGCGAACACCGGGGAGCTGTTTTTT. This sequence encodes CASSPTSGANTGELFF.

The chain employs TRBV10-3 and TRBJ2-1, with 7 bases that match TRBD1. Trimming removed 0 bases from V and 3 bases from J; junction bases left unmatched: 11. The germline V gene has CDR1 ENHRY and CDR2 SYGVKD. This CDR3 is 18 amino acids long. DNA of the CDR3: TGTGCCATCAGTGAGTCTCAGGGACAGTACGGAATCTACAATGAGCAGTTCTTC. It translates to CAISESQGQYGIYNEQFF.

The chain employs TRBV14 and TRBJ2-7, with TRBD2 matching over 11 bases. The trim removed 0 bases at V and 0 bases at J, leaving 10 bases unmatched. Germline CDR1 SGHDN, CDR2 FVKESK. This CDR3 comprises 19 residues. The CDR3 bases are TGTGCCAGCAGCCAAGATAAACTAGCGGGAGTCATCAGCTCCTACGAGCAGTACGTC. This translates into CASSQDKLAGVISSYEQYV.

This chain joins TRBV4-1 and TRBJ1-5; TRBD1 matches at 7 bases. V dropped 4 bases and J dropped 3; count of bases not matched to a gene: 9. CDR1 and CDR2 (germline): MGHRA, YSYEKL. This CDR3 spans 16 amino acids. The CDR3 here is CASSPLRTGSNQPQHF. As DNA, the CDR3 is TGCGCCAGCAGCCCCTTAAGGACAGGTTCCAATCAGCCCCAGCATTTT.

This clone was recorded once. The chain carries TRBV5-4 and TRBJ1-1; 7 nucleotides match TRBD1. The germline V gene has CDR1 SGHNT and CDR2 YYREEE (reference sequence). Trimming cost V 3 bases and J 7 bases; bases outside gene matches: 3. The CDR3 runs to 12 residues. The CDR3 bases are TGTGCCAGCAGCTCAACAGGGGTTGAAGCTTTCTTT. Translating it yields CASSSTGVEAFF.

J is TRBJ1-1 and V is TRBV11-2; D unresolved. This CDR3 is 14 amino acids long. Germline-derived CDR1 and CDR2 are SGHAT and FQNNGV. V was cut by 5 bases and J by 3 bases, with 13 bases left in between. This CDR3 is CASSPEISDTEAFF. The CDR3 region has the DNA TGTGCCAGCAGCCCTGAAATTTCGGACACTGAAGCTTTCTTT.

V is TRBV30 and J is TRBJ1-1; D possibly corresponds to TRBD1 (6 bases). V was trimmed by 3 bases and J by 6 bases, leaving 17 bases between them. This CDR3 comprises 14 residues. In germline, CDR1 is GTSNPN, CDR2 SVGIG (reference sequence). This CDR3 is CAWSTDLSGAEAFF. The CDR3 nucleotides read TGTGCCTGGAGCACGGATCTCTCAGGGGCTGAAGCTTTCTTT. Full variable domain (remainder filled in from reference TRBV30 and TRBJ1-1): SQTIHQWPATLVQPVGSPLSLECTVEGTSNPNLYWYRQAAGRGLQLLFYSVGIGQISSEVPQNLSASRPQDRQFILSSKKLLLSDSGFYLCAWSTDLSGAEAFFGQGTRLTVV.

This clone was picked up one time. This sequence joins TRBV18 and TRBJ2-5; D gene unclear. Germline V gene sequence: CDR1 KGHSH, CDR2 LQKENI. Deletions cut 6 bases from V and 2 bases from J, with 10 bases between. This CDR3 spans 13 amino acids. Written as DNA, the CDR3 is TGTGCCAGCTCCCTCAGTTGGCAAGAGACCCAGTACTTC. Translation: CASSLSWQETQYF.

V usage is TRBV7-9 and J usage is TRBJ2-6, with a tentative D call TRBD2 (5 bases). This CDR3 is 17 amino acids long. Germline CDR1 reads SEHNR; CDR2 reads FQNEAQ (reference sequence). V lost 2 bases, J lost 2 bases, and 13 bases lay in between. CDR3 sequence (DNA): TGTGCCAGCAGCTTATCGTCCGGGGTCGCTGGGGCCAACGTCCTGACTTTC. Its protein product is CASSLSSGVAGANVLTF.

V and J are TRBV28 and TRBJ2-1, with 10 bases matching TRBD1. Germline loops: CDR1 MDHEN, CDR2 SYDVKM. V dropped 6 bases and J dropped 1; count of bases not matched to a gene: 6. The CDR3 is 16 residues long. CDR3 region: CASRPTGGSSYNEQFF. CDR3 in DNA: TGTGCCAGCAGACCGACAGGGGGCAGTTCCTACAATGAGCAGTTCTTC.

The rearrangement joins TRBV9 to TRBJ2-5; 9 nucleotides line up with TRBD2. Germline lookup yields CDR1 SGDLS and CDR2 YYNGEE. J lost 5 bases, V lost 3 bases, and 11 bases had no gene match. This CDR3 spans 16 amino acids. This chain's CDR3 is CASSAGTSQVLETQYF. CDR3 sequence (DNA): TGTGCCAGCAGCGCTGGGACTAGCCAGGTGTTGGAGACCCAGTACTTC.